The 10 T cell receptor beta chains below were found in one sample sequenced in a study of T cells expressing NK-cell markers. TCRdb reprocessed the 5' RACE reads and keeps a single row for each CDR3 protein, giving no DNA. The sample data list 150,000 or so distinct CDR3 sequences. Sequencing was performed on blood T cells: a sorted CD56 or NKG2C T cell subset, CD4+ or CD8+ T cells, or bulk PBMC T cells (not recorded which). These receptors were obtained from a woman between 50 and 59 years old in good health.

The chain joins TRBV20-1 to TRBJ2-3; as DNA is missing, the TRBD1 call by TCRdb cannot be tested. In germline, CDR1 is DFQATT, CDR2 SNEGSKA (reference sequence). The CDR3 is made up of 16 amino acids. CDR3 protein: CSARDSAGVFTDTQYF.

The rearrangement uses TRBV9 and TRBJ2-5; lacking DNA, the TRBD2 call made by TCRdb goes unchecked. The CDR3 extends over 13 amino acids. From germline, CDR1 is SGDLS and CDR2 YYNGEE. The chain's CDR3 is CASSVWEGETQYF.

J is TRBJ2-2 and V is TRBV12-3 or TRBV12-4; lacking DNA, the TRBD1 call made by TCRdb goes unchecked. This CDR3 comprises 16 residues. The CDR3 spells CASSSGTGPGTGELFF.

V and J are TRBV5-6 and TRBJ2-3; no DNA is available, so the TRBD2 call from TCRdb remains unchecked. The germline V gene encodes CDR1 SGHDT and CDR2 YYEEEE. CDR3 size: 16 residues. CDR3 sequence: CASSRGAVDGIDTQYF.

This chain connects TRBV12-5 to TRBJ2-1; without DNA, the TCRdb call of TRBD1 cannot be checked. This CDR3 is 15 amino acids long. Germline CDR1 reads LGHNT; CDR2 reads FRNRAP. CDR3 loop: CASGLGTGRNNEQFF.

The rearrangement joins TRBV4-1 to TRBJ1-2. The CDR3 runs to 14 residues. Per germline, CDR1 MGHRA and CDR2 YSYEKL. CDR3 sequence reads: CASSRVGVNYGYTF.

The CDR3 region is CASSLVGTPNYGYTF. This chain uses TRBV7-9 with TRBJ1-2; TCRdb gives TRBD1 as the D gene, but with no DNA this cannot be confirmed. This CDR3 has 15 residues. In germline, CDR1 is SEHNR, CDR2 FQNEAQ (reference sequence). The full variable domain, rest sourced from reference TRBV7-9 and TRBJ1-2, is DTGVSQNPRHKITKRGQNVTFRCDPISEHNRLYWYRQTLGQGPEFLTYFQNEAQLEKSRLLSDRFSAERPKGSFSTLEIQRTEQGDSAMYLCASSLVGTPNYGYTFGSGTRLTVV.

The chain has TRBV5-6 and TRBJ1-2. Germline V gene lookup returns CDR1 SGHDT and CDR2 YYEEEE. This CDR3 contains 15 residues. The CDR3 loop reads CASTLEGLENYGYTF.

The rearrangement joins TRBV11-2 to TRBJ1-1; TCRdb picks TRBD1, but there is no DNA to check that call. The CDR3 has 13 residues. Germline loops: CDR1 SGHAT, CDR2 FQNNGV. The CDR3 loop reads CASSFTGGTEAFF.

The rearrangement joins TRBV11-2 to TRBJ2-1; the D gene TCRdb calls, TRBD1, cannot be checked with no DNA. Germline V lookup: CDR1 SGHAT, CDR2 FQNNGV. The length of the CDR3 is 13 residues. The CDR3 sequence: CASSLGDTGEQFF.